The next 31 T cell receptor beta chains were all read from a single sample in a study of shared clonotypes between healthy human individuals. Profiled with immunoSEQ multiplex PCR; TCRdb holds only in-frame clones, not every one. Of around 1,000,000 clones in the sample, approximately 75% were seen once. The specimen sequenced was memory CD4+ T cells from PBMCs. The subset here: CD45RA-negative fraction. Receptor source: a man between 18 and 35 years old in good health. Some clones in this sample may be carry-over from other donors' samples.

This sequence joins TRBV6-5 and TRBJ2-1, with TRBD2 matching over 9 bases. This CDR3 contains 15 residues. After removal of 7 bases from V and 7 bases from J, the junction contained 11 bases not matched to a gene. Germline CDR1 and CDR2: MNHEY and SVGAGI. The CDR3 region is CASKVAGGPSNEQFF. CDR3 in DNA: TGTGCCAGCAAGGTGGCGGGAGGGCCCTCGAATGAGCAGTTCTTC.

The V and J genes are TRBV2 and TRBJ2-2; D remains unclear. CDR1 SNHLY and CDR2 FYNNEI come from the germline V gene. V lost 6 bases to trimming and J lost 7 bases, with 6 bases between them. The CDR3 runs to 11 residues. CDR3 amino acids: CASRLDGELFF. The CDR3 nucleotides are TGTGCCAGCAGGCTGGACGGGGAGCTGTTTTTT.

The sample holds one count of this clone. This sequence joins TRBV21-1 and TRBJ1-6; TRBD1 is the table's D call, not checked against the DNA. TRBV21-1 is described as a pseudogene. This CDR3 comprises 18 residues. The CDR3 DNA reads TGTGCCAGCAGCAAAGAGGGGGACAGGCCCCTCTATAATTCACCCCTCCACTTT. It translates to CASSKEGDRPLYNSPLHF.

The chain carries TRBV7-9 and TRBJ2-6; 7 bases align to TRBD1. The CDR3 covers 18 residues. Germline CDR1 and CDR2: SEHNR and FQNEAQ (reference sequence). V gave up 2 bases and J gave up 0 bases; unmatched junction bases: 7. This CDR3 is CASSLRQGKVSGANVLTF. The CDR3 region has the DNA TGTGCCAGCAGCTTAAGACAGGGTAAAGTCTCTGGGGCCAACGTCCTGACTTTC.

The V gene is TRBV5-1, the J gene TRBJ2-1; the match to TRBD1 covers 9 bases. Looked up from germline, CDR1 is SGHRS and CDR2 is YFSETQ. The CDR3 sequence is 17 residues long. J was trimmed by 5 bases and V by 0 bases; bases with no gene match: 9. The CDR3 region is CASSLVSGTGSNNEQFF. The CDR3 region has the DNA TGCGCCAGCAGCTTGGTTTCCGGGACAGGGTCAAACAATGAGCAGTTCTTC.

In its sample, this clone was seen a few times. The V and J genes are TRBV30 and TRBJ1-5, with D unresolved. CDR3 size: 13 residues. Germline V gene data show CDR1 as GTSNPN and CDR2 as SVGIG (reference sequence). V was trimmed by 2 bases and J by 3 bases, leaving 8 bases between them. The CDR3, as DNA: TGTGCCTGGAGTCCACAGACCAATCAGCCCCAGCATTTT. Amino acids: CAWSPQTNQPQHF.

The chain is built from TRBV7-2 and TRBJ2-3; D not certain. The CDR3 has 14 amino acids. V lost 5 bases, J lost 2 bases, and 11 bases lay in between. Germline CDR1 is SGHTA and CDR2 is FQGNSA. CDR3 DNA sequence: TGTGCCAGCAGCCCCCCTAGTCCCACAGATACGCAGTATTTT. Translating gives CASSPPSPTDTQYF.

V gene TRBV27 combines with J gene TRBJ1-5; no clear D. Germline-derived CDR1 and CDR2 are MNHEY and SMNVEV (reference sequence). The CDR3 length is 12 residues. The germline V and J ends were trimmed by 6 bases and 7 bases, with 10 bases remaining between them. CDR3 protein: CASREGGQPQHF. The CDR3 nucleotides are TGTGCCAGCAGAGAAGGTGGGCAGCCCCAGCATTTT.

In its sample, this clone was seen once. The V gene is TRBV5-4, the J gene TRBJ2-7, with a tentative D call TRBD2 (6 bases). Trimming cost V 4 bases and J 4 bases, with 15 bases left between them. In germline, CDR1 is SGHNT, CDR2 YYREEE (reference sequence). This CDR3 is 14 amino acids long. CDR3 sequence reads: CASSVSGTLYEQYF. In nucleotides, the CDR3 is TGTGCCAGCAGCGTATCCGGGACTTTATACGAGCAGTACTTC.

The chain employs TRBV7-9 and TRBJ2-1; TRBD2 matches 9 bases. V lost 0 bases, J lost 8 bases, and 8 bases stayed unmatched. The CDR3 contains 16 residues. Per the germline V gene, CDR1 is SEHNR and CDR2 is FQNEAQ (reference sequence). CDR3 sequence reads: CASSLAGGRAQDEQFF. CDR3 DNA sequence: TGTGCCAGCAGCTTAGCGGGCGGGAGGGCCCAGGATGAGCAGTTCTTC. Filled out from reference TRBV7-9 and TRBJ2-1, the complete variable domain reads DTGVSQNPRHKITKRGQNVTFRCDPISEHNRLYWYRQTLGQGPEFLTYFQNEAQLEKSRLLSDRFSAERPKGSFSTLEIQRTEQGDSAMYLCASSLAGGRAQDEQFFGPGTRLTVL.

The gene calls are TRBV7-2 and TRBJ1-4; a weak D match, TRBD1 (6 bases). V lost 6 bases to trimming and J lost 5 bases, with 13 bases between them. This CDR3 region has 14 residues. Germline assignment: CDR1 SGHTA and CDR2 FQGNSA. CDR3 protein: CASRRGGSNEKLFF. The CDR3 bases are TGTGCCAGCAGGCGAGGGGGGTCAAATGAAAAACTGTTTTTT.

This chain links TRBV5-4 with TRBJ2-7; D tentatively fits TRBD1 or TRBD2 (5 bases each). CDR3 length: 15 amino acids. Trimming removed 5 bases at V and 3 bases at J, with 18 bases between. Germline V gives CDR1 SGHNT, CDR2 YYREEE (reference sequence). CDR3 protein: CASSLGTTSLYEQYF. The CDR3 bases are TGTGCCAGCAGTCTGGGGACCACCAGCCTCTACGAGCAGTACTTC.

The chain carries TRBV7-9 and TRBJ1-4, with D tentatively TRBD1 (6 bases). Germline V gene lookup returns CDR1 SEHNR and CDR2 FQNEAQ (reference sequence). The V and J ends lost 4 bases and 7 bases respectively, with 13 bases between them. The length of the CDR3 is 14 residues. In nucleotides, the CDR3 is TGTGCCAGCAGCTACCGACAGGAGCCTGAAAAACTGTTTTTT. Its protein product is CASSYRQEPEKLFF.

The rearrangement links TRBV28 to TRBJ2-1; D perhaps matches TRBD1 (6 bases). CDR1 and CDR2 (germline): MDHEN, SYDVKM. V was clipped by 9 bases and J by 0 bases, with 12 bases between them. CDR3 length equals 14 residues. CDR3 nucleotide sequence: TGTGCCAGTGGGACAACTCACTCCTACAATGAGCAGTTCTTC. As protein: CASGTTHSYNEQFF.

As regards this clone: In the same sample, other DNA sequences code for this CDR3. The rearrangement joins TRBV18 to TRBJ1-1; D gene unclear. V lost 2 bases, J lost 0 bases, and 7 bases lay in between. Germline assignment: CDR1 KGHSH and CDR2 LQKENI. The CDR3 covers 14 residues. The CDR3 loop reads CASSPSAMNTEAFF. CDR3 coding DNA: TGTGCCAGCTCACCAAGCGCGATGAACACTGAAGCTTTCTTT.

The CDR3, as DNA: TGTGCCAGTAGTATTGCTCAGACAAATCAGCCCCAGCATTTT. Translated: CASSIAQTNQPQHF. This sequence joins TRBV19 and TRBJ1-5; D uncertain. Germline values: CDR1 LNHDA, CDR2 SQIVND (reference sequence). The V end was cut by 3 bases, the J end by 4 bases, with 10 bases between. CDR3 size: 14 residues.

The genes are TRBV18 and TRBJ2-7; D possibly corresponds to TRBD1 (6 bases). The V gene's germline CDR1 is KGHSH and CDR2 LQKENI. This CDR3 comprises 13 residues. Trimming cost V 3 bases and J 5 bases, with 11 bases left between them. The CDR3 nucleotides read TGTGCCAGCTCACCCCTGGGGGCCCACGAGCAGTACTTC. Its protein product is CASSPLGAHEQYF.

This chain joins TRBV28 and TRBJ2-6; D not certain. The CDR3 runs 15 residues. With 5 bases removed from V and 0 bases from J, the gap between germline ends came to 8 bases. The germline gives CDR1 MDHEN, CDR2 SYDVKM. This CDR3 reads CASSAYHSGANVLTF. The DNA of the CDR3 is TGTGCCAGCAGTGCCTACCACTCTGGGGCCAACGTCCTGACTTTC.

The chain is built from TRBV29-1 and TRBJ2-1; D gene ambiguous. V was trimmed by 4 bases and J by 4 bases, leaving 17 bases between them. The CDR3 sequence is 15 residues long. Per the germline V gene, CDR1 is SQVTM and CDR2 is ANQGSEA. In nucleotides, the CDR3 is TGCAGCGTTGTTCCAGTTCTAACCCCGTACAATGAGCAGTTCTTC. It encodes CSVVPVLTPYNEQFF.

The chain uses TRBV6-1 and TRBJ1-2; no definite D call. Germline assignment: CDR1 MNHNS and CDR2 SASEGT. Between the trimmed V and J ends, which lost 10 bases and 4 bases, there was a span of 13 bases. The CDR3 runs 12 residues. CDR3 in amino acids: CATRIRGYGYTF. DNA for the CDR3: TGTGCCACCCGGATCCGGGGCTATGGCTACACCTTC.

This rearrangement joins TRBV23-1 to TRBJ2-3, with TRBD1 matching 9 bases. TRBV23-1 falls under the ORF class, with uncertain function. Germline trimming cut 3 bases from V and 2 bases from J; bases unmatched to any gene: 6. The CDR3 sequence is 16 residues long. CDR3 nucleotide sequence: TGCGCCAGCAGTCACATGGGACAGGGATTCACAGATACGCAGTATTTT. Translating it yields CASSHMGQGFTDTQYF.

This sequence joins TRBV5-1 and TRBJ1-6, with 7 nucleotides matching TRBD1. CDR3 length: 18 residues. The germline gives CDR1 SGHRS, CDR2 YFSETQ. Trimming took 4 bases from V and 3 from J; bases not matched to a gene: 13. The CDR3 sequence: CASSQRQGAGDYNSPLHF. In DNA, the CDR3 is TGCGCCAGCAGCCAACGACAGGGTGCCGGAGACTATAATTCACCCCTCCACTTT.

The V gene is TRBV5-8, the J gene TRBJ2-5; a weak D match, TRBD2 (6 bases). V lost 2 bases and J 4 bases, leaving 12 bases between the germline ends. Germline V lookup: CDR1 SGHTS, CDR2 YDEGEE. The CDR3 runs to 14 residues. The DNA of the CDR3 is TGTGCCAGCAGCTTAATCCTGGGGGGAGAGACCCAGTACTTC. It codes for CASSLILGGETQYF.

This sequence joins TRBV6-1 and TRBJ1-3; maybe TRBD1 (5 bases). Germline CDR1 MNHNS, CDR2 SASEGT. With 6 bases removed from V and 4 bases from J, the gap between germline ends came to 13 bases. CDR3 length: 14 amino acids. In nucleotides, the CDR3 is TGTGCCAGCAGGTGGACAAACATGGGAAACACCATATATTTT. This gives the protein CASRWTNMGNTIYF.

DNA for the CDR3: TGCAGCGTCACCCTAGCGGATATTACCGGGGAGCTGTTTTTT. Its protein product is CSVTLADITGELFF. V and J are TRBV29-1 and TRBJ2-2; 7 nucleotides align to TRBD2. The V and J ends lost 6 bases and 5 bases, in that order; junction bases with no gene match: 9. Germline values: CDR1 SQVTM, CDR2 ANQGSEA. CDR3 length: 14 amino acids.

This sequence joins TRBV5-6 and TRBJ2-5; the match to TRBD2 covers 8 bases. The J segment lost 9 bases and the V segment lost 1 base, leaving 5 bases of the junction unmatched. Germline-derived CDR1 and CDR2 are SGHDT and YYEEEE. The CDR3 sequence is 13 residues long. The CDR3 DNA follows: TGTGCCAGCAGCTTGTCGAGCGGGGGTTCCCAGTACTTC. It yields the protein CASSLSSGGSQYF.

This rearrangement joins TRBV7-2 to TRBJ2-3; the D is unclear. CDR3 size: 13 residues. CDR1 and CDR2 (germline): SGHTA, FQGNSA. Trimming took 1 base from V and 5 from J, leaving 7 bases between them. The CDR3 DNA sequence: TGTGCCAGCAGCTTAGAATTCGGAGATACGCAGTATTTT. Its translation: CASSLEFGDTQYF.

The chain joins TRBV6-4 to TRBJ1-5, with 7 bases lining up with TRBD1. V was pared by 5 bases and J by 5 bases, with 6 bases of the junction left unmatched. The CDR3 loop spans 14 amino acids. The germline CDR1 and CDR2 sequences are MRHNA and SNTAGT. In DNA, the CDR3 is TGTGCCAGCAGTTTACAGGGGTATCATCAGCCCCAGCATTTT. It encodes CASSLQGYHQPQHF.

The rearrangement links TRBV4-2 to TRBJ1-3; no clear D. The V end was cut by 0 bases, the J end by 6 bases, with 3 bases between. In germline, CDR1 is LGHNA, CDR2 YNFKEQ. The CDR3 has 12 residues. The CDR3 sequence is CASSQEVNTIYF. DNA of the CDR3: TGTGCCAGCAGCCAAGAGGTAAACACCATATATTTT.

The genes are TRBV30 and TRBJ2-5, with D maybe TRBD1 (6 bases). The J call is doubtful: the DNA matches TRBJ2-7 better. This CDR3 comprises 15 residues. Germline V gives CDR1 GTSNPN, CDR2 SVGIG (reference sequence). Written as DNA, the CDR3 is TGTGCCTGGAGCTATACGGGACAAGGGACCTACGAGCAGTACTTC. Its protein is CAWSYTGQGTYEQYF.

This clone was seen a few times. CDR3 amino acids: CASSPLQGRAYNEQFF. The CDR3 DNA follows: TGTGCCAGCTCACCACTACAGGGTCGGGCTTACAATGAGCAGTTCTTC. The gene calls are TRBV18 and TRBJ2-1; weak D call: TRBD1 (6 bases). The CDR3 is 16 residues long. Per the germline V gene, CDR1 is KGHSH and CDR2 is LQKENI. V was clipped by 1 base and J by 4 bases, with 14 bases between them.